A single sample is the source of the 2 T cell receptor beta chains below, sequenced in a study of T cells in Graves' hyperthyroidism and ophthalmopathy. RNA transcripts gave rise to amplified TCR beta CDR3 regions. TCR CDR3 underwent first-round RT-PCR with the HTBI primer set. TCRdb independently ran MiXCR on the multiplex PCR reads; one entry per CDR3 protein. The repertoire holds over 700,000 distinct CDR3 sequences, with around a sixth as singletons. The specimen sequenced was blood. The receptors were sampled from a woman between 45 and 65 years old with Graves' hyperthyroidism that later progressed to Graves' ophthalmopathy.

This clonotype came up a few times. The chain has TRBV18 and TRBJ2-2; D not certain. With 3 bases removed from V and 5 bases from J, the gap between germline ends came to 7 bases. The length of the CDR3 is 13 residues. Germline V gene lookup returns CDR1 KGHSH and CDR2 LQKENI. The CDR3 DNA sequence: TGTGCCAGCTCACCGAAGAGGACCGGGGAGCTGTTTTTT. Encoded protein: CASSPKRTGELFF.

This clonotype was observed a handful of times. Germline is not matched at one junction end, which may reflect a read error. The chain links TRBV11-2 to TRBJ1-4; the match to TRBD1 covers 8 bases. The CDR3 is 16 residues long. Germline CDR1 reads SGHAT; CDR2 reads FQNNGV. The DNA of the CDR3 is TGCGCCAGCAGCCTTGTTCAGGGACAGGATACAAGCAAACTGTTTTTT. Encoded protein: CASSLVQGQDTSKLFF.